This record covers a single T cell receptor (beta chain). What it binds is not known. Trimming cost V 3 bases and J 8 bases, with 14 bases left between them. CDR1 is MRHNA, CDR2 SNTAGT, per germline. The CDR3 has 14 amino acids. Produced via immunoSEQ multiplex PCR; TCRdb's table is partial and in-frame only. Of 30,000 to 40,000 clones listed, more than 75% are singletons. The sample comes from a study of T cells in narcolepsy. Regarding the study as a whole: Same-patient CSF and blood CD4+ T cell clonotypes included HCRT-specific and TRIB2-specific autoreactive ones. Healthy controls reportedly lacked the autoreactive clonotypes serially found in patients' blood.

This TCR derives from a human donor in good health. The J gene is TRBJ2-1, the V gene TRBV6-4; weak D call: TRBD2 (6 bases). Input material: memory (CD45RA-) CD4+ T cells from blood. The CDR3 loop reads CASSDRARGDEQFF. The CDR3 region has the DNA TGTGCCAGCAGTGATCGGGCCCGCGGGGATGAGCAGTTCTTC.